The 30 T cell receptor beta chains below were found in one sample sequenced in a study of T cell repertoires in cytomegalovirus infection. TCRdb re-called the reads with MiXCR, one entry per CDR3 protein. The sample lists about 230,000 distinct CDR3 sequences, roughly 20% occurring once. Sequencing was performed on CD8+ T cells from PBMCs. The source of these receptors is a human donor in good health (CMV status not recorded). Some clones in this sample may be carry-over from other donors' samples.

This chain links TRBV12-3 or TRBV12-4 with TRBJ1-5; 7 bases are a match to TRBD1. J was trimmed by 5 bases and V by 6 bases; bases with no gene match: 7. The length of the CDR3 is 14 residues. CDR3 sequence (DNA): TGTGCCAGCAGCCCGGGACAGTGGGATCAGCCCCAGCATTTT. The encoded protein is CASSPGQWDQPQHF.

V usage is TRBV14 and J usage is TRBJ1-1; D call uncertain. The CDR3 runs to 16 residues. CDR1 is SGHDN and CDR2 is FVKESK in the germline V gene. The V end was cut by 0 bases, the J end by 5 bases, with 16 bases between. The CDR3 DNA reads as TGTGCCAGCAGCCAAGATAGTCTCGCCATGTGGACTGAAGCTTTCTTT. It yields the protein CASSQDSLAMWTEAFF. The entire variable domain, with the rest obtained from reference TRBV14 and TRBJ1-1, is as follows: EAGVTQFPSHSVIEKGQTVTLRCDPISGHDNLYWYRRVMGKEIKFLLHFVKESKQDESGMPNNRFLAERTGGTYSTLKVQPAELEDSGVYFCASSQDSLAMWTEAFFGQGTRLTVV.

In its sample, this clonotype was seen a few times. The rearrangement joins TRBV20-1 to TRBJ2-5, with a weak D call TRBD1 (6 bases). The CDR3 length is 12 residues. Germline lookup yields CDR1 DFQATT and CDR2 SNEGSKA (reference sequence). The V gene lost 5 bases and the J gene lost 1 base, with 8 bases spanning the gap. The CDR3: CSAPDSQETQYF. DNA for the CDR3: TGCAGTGCTCCGGACAGCCAAGAGACCCAGTACTTC.

The chain employs TRBV13 and TRBJ2-2; 9 bases are shared with TRBD1. Germline V lookup: CDR1 PRHDT, CDR2 FYEKMQ (reference sequence). V shed 5 bases and J 0 bases; nucleotides not matched to a gene: 10. The CDR3 length is 18 residues. CDR3: CASSATGGTTANTGELFF. DNA for the CDR3: TGTGCCAGCAGCGCGACAGGGGGGACTACCGCGAACACCGGGGAGCTGTTTTTT.

The rearrangement uses TRBV7-9 and TRBJ2-7; 9 nucleotides agree with TRBD1. Germline lookup yields CDR1 SEHNR and CDR2 FQNEAQ (reference sequence). V was pared by 5 bases and J by 2 bases, with 4 bases of the junction left unmatched. This CDR3 region has 14 residues. This chain's CDR3 is CASSPDRGTYEQYF. In DNA, the CDR3 is TGTGCCAGCAGCCCGGACAGGGGTACCTACGAGCAGTACTTC.

The rearrangement joins TRBV29-1 to TRBJ2-3; TRBD2 aligns across 11 bases. CDR3 length equals 15 residues. V lost 7 bases and J lost 2; bases outside the gene matches: 8. Germline values: CDR1 SQVTM, CDR2 ANQGSEA. CDR3 residues: CSAPTSGAPTDTQYF. In nucleotides, the CDR3 is TGCAGCGCCCCGACTAGCGGGGCTCCCACAGATACGCAGTATTTT.

This clonotype was counted ten times or more. This rearrangement joins TRBV28 to TRBJ2-1; 7 positions match TRBD2. There are 15 residues in the CDR3. Losses at the gene ends were 5 bases for V and 2 bases for J; bases not matched to a gene: 6. CDR1 MDHEN and CDR2 SYDVKM come from the germline V gene. DNA of the CDR3: TGTGCCAGCAGTCACCTCGGGGGGACCTACAATGAGCAGTTCTTC. Translated, it gives CASSHLGGTYNEQFF.

This clonotype was detected only a few times. This chain links TRBV13 with TRBJ1-4, with 9 bases identical to TRBD1. Germline trimming cut 4 bases from V and 5 bases from J; bases unmatched to any gene: 5. The CDR3 is made up of 15 amino acids. From germline, CDR1 is PRHDT and CDR2 FYEKMQ (reference sequence). The CDR3 DNA is TGTGCCAGCAGCTCGGGACAGGGTAGGAATGAAAAACTGTTTTTT. Residues: CASSSGQGRNEKLFF.

This clonotype has just a few counts. The chain combines TRBV2 with TRBJ1-1; D is uncertain. This CDR3 has 13 amino acids. V was pared by 4 bases and J by 3 bases, with 9 bases between. Germline CDR1 is SNHLY and CDR2 is FYNNEI. The DNA for the CDR3 is TGTGCCAGCAGTGGCTTATGGGACACTGAAGCTTTCTTT. It yields the protein CASSGLWDTEAFF.

This clonotype was counted ten times or more. The chain employs TRBV7-2 and TRBJ1-5, with D uncertain. Germline assignment: CDR1 SGHTA and CDR2 FQGNSA. The CDR3 totals 13 residues. Trimming pared 11 bases from V and 3 bases from J, leaving 14 bases between. For the CDR3, the DNA is TGTGCCGTTCAGGTGCTCTACAATCAGCCCCAGCATTTT. Its translation: CAVQVLYNQPQHF.

This clonotype has at least ten counts. This sequence joins TRBV7-8 and TRBJ2-7; the D gene is possibly TRBD2 (5 bases). The V end lost 5 bases, the J end lost 1 base, and 15 bases lay between the germline ends. Per the germline V gene, CDR1 is SGHVS and CDR2 is FQNEAQ. The CDR3 length is 15 residues. In nucleotides, the CDR3 is TGTGCCAGCAGCCAGATGTCGGGAAAATCCTACGAGCAGTACTTC. This encodes CASSQMSGKSYEQYF.

This clonotype occurred a few times. The chain links TRBV12-3 or TRBV12-4 to TRBJ2-1; tentative D call: TRBD2 (5 bases). Trimming stripped 1 base from V and 8 bases from J, with 9 bases between. The CDR3 runs to 13 residues. CDR3 coding DNA: TGTGCCAGCAGTTTAGGGTACGGGGATGAGCAGTTCTTC. This codes for CASSLGYGDEQFF.

This clonotype was picked up a small number of times. The genes are TRBV28 and TRBJ2-7; D might be TRBD1 or TRBD2, each matching 6 bases. V dropped 6 bases and J dropped 3 bases, with 21 bases sitting between them. CDR3 length equals 16 residues. CDR1 and CDR2 from the germline V gene are MDHEN and SYDVKM. Written as DNA, the CDR3 is TGTGCCAGCAGCTTCTCTCAGGGCAAGGGGGGCTACGAGCAGTACTTC. This translates into CASSFSQGKGGYEQYF.

The V and J genes are TRBV19 and TRBJ1-4, with D perhaps matching TRBD1 (5 bases). Germline V gene sequence: CDR1 LNHDA, CDR2 SQIVND (reference sequence). The CDR3 spans 14 residues. Trimming stripped 3 bases from V and 6 bases from J, with 11 bases between. CDR3: CASSMDTRDEKLFF. The CDR3 bases are TGTGCCAGTAGTATGGACACTAGGGATGAAAAACTGTTTTTT.

This chain joins TRBV24-1 and TRBJ2-5; 8 bases are a match to TRBD1. V lost 3 bases, J lost 1 base, and 3 bases stayed unmatched. The CDR3 is 15 residues long. Looked up from germline, CDR1 is KGHDR and CDR2 is SFDVKD. CDR3 protein: CATSDRDRTQETQYF. The CDR3 DNA reads TGTGCCACCAGTGATAGGGACAGGACCCAAGAGACCCAGTACTTC.

This clonotype was observed a handful of times. The chain joins TRBV4-2 to TRBJ2-3; 8 bases are a match to TRBD2. This CDR3 is built from 16 residues. The V gene's germline CDR1 is LGHNA and CDR2 YNFKEQ. V gave up 4 bases and J gave up 0 bases; unmatched junction bases: 6. The CDR3 DNA sequence: TGTGCCAGCAGCCCCGGTAGCGGGGCAAGCACAGATACGCAGTATTTT. Translated, it gives CASSPGSGASTDTQYF.

J is TRBJ2-5 and V is TRBV28; no definite D call. V was trimmed by 5 bases and J by 5 bases, leaving 15 bases between them. The CDR3 has 14 amino acids. The germline V gene encodes CDR1 MDHEN and CDR2 SYDVKM. The CDR3 nucleotides read TGTGCCAGCAGTCCCGAAGTCTACGGTGAGACCCAGTACTTC. Residues: CASSPEVYGETQYF.

This clonotype was recorded a few times. This sequence joins TRBV28 and TRBJ1-2; no reliable D call. Germline V gene data show CDR1 as MDHEN and CDR2 as SYDVKM. This CDR3 is 11 amino acids long. This chain's CDR3 is CGGGDSYGYTF. The CDR3 DNA sequence: TGTGGCGGCGGAGACTCCTATGGCTACACCTTC.

The chain joins TRBV19 to TRBJ2-1, with 14 bases lining up with TRBD2. The CDR3 runs 15 residues. The J segment lost 11 bases and the V segment lost 0 bases, leaving 3 bases of the junction unmatched. The germline V gene encodes CDR1 LNHDA and CDR2 SQIVND (reference sequence). This CDR3 is CASSIDGTSGGQQFF. The CDR3 DNA is TGTGCCAGTAGTATAGACGGGACTAGCGGGGGACAGCAGTTCTTC.

The chain recombines TRBV29-1 with TRBJ1-1; weak D call: TRBD1 (5 bases). The CDR3 runs 15 residues. Germline assignment: CDR1 SQVTM and CDR2 ANQGSEA. Trimming shortened V by 3 bases and J by 2 bases, and 16 bases separated the two germline ends. The CDR3 spells CSVDRRGRDNTEAFF. The CDR3 DNA reads as TGCAGCGTTGATAGGCGGGGAAGGGACAACACTGAAGCTTTCTTT.

This rearrangement joins TRBV12-3 or TRBV12-4 to TRBJ2-1, with 10 bases aligning to TRBD2. V lost 6 bases and J lost 4; bases outside the gene matches: 6. This CDR3 has 15 amino acids. The CDR3 DNA sequence: TGTGCCAGCAGGGAGCCTAGCGGGGGTTACAATGAGCAGTTCTTC. It is translated as CASREPSGGYNEQFF.

The V call is TRBV20-1, the J call TRBJ2-3; D may be TRBD2 (6 bases). From germline, CDR1 is DFQATT and CDR2 SNEGSKA (reference sequence). CDR3 size: 16 residues. V dropped 0 bases and J dropped 11 bases, with 24 bases sitting between them. The DNA of the CDR3 is TGCAGTGCTAGAGACAGGACGGGGGAGTTGTCTGGTTTGCAGTATTTT. Translation: CSARDRTGELSGLQYF.

This clonotype has just a few counts. The chain has TRBV7-3 and TRBJ2-6; D is possibly TRBD2 (7 bases). Germline CDR1 is SGHTA and CDR2 is FQGTGA. The CDR3 is 18 residues long. Trimming removed 3 bases at V and 0 bases at J, with 15 bases between. CDR3 region: CASSLGGAEISGANVLTF. The CDR3 bases are TGTGCCAGCAGCTTGGGGGGGGCCGAGATCTCTGGGGCCAACGTCCTGACTTTC.

This clonotype was detected a few times. The chain is built from TRBV7-9 and TRBJ2-7, with 9 bases identical to TRBD1. Trimming removed 8 bases from V and 2 bases from J; junction bases left unmatched: 7. The CDR3 extends over 14 amino acids. Germline values: CDR1 SEHNR, CDR2 FQNEAQ (reference sequence). For the CDR3, the DNA is TGTGCCAGCTCACGGACAGGGGAGGCCTACGAGCAGTACTTC. It translates to CASSRTGEAYEQYF.

This sequence joins TRBV2 and TRBJ2-7; D gene ambiguous. The CDR3 length is 12 residues. CDR1 SNHLY and CDR2 FYNNEI come from the germline V gene. The V and J ends lost 11 bases and 0 bases respectively, with 11 bases between them. CDR3 DNA sequence: TGTGCCGGGGATCCTTTCTCCTACGAGCAGTACTTC. Protein: CAGDPFSYEQYF.

The table lists this clonotype with a few counts. This chain uses TRBV6-2 or TRBV6-3 with TRBJ2-7, with a weak D call TRBD1 (5 bases). The germline V gene has CDR1 MNHEY and CDR2 SVGEGT. The CDR3 is 13 amino acids. V lost 6 bases and J 1 base, leaving 10 bases between the germline ends. The CDR3 sequence is CASRADTSYEQYF. The CDR3 DNA reads TGTGCCAGCAGGGCGGACACTTCCTACGAGCAGTACTTC.

The chain uses TRBV7-2 and TRBJ1-2, with 7 bases that match TRBD1. CDR1 and CDR2 from the germline V gene are SGHTA and FQGNSA. This CDR3 comprises 14 residues. Unmatched junction bases numbered 2, after V lost 2 bases and J lost 2 bases. CDR3 loop: CASSLMGQNYGYTF. The CDR3 bases are TGTGCCAGCAGCTTAATGGGACAGAACTATGGCTACACCTTC.

The rearrangement links TRBV5-1 to TRBJ2-3; the match to TRBD2 covers 8 bases. Germline V CDR1 and CDR2: SGHRS, YFSETQ. CDR3 size: 16 residues. The V segment lost 3 bases and the J segment 2 bases; nucleotides outside the gene matches: 8. The CDR3 loop reads CASSSIPGLVTDTQYF. The CDR3 bases are TGCGCCAGCAGCTCGATACCGGGACTAGTCACAGATACGCAGTATTTT.

In this sample, this clonotype turned up a few times. The V and J genes are TRBV29-1 and TRBJ1-2; no reliable D call. Germline V lookup: CDR1 SQVTM, CDR2 ANQGSEA. The CDR3 is 13 amino acids. Trimming cost V 0 bases and J 4 bases, with 9 bases left between them. This CDR3 reads CSVEDPDSYGYTF. CDR3 in DNA: TGCAGCGTTGAAGATCCGGACTCCTATGGCTACACCTTC.

The chain has TRBV7-6 and TRBJ2-1, with unresolved D. Germline values: CDR1 SGHVS, CDR2 FNYEAQ. V was clipped by 4 bases and J by 5 bases, with 6 bases between them. There are 12 residues in the CDR3. The CDR3 sequence is CASSSRDNEQFF. CDR3 DNA sequence: TGTGCCAGCAGCTCGCGCGACAATGAGCAGTTCTTC.